This TCR beta chain appears in the sequencing data of a study of OX40 agonist ivuxolimab in advanced cancers. On the study more broadly: Patients took ivuxolimab, an agonistic anti-OX40 (CD134) antibody. Three patients showed partial responses: one hepatocellular carcinoma and two cutaneous melanoma cases.

V gave up 0 bases and J gave up 5 bases; unmatched junction bases: 8. The CDR3 has 17 residues. Per the germline V gene, CDR1 is SGHRS and CDR2 is YFSETQ. The data were produced by immunoSEQ multiplex PCR, yet TCRdb's version contains in-frame clones alone and is incomplete. The sample records 70,000 to 80,000 clones, 88% being singletons. Sequences were derived from CD4+ or CD8+ T cells sorted from blood, sampled in a trial of the OX40 agonist ivuxolimab. This clonotype originated in an adult with an advanced solid tumor such as melanoma, head and neck, liver or kidney cancer. The chain joins TRBV5-1 to TRBJ2-3; 11 bases are shared with TRBD2. Here the CDR3 DNA reads TGCGCCAGCAGCTTGGAGGGACTAGCGGCCCAAAGAGATACGCAGTATTTT. Amino acid sequence: CASSLEGLAAQRDTQYF.